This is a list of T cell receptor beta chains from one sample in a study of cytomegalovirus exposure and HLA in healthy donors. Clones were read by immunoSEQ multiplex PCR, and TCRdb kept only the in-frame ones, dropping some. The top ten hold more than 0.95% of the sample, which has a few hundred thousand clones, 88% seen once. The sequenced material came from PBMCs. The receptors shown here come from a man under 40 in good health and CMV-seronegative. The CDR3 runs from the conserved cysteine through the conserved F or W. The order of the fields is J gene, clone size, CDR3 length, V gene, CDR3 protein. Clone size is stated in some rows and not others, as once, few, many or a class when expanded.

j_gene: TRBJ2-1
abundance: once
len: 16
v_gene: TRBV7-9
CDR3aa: CASSPIPTGLYNEQFF

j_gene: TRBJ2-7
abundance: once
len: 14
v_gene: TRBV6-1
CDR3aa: CASFTRDQAYEQYF

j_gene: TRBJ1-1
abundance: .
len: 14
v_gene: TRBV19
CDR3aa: CASSIWTVNTEAFF

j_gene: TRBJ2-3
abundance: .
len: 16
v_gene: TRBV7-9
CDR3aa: CASSLRTGQSTDTQYF

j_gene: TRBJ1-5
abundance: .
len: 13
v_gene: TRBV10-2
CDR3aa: CASSFTGDQPQHF

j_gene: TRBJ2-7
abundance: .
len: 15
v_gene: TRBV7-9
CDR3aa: CASSPTGPSPYEQYF

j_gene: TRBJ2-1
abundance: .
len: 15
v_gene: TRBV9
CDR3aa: CASSVVAGGPYEQFF

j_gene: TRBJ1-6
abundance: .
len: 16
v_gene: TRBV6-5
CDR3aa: CASSYSTQGVYSPLHF

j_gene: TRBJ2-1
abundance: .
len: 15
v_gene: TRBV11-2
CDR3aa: CASSLDSLSYNEQFF

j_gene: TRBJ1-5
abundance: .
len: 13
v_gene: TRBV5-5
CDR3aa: CASSPDRVQPQHF

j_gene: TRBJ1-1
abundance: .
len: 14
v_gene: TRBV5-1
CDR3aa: CASSLVERNTEAFF

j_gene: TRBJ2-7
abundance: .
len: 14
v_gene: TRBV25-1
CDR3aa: CASSRGTGAHEQYF

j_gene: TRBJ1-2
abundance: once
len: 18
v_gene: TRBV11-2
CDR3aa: CASSSTGQGIIAVYGYTF

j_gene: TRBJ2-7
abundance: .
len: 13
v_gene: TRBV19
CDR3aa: CASSISRGYEQYF

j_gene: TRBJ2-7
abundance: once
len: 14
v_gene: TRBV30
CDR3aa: CAWSTPGSSYEQYF

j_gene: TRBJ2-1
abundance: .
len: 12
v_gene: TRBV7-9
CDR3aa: CASSSYTEGQFF

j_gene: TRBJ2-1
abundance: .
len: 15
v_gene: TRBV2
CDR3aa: CASSKTGVRYNEQFF

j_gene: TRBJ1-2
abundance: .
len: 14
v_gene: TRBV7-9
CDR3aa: CASSRTGGNYGYTF

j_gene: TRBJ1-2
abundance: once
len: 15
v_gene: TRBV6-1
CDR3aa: CASSDRQGVAYGYTF

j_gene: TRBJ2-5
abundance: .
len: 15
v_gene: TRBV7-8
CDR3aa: CASSQGTGGQETQYF

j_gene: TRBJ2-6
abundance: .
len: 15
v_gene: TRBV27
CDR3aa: CASSSQALGANVLTF

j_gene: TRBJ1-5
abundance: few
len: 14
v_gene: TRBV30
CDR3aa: CAWSGRQGQQPQHF

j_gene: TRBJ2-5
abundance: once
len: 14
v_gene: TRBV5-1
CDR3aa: CASRLAGAQETQYF

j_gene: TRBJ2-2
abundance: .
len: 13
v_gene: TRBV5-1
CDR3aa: CASSLGGTGELFF

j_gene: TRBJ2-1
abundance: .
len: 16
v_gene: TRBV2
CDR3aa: CASSRGRGAKGNEQFF

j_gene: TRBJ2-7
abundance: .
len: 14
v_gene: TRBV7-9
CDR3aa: CASSLGQGVDEQYF

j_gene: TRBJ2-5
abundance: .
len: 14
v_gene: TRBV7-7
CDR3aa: CASSLENSRGTQYF

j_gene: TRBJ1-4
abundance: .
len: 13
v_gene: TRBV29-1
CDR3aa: CSVGRIGAEKLFF

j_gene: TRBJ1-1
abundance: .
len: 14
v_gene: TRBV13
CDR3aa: CASSLTGSGRRAFF

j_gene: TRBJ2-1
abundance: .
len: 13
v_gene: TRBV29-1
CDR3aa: CSVGRDNYNEQFF

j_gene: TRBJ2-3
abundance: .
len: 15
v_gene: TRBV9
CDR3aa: CASSGGFPVGDTQYF

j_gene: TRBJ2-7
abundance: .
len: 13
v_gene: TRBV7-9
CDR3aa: CASSLPTSYEQYF

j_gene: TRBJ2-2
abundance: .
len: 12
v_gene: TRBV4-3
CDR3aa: CASSTHTGELFF

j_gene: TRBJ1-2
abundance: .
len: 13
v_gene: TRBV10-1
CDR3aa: CASSNDRNYGYTF

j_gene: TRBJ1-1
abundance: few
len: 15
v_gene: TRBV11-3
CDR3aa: CASSPRTGGYTEAFF

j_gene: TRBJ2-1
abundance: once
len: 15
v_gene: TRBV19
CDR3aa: CASSYGTGPYNEQFF

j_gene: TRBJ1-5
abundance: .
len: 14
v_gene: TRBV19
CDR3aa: CASSIASSNQPQHF

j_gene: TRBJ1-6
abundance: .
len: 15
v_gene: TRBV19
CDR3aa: CASSILDRPNLPLHF

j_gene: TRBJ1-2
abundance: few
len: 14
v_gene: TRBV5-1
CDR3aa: CASSLDRPDYGYTF

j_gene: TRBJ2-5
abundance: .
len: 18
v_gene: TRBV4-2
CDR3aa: CASSQVSASRGYQETQYF